The clone carrying this T cell receptor beta chain was observed a few times. As yet, its antigen is unknown. TCRdb redid the calling of the 5' RACE reads with MiXCR, one entry per CDR3 protein. The profile covers 1.5 million to 2 million distinct CDR3 sequences, with about 32% appearing a single time and approximately 0.25% taken by the ten largest. The data originate from a study of identical twins. Broader study findings: It was possible that invariant MAIT and iNKT cells partly confounded the zero-insertion analyses. An excess of low generation probability was shown by twin-shared out-of-frame alpha sequences.

Germline values: CDR1 MNHNS, CDR2 SASEGT. There are 13 residues in the CDR3. Trimming took off 10 bases at V and 2 bases at J, with 15 bases between the two ends. Source material: cord blood. This chain joins TRBV6-1 and TRBJ2-7; maybe TRBD2 (5 bases). The receptor comes from a newborn girl in good health. CDR3 DNA: TGTGCCACCGGAGGTTACCCTCCCTACGAGCAGTACTTC. This translates into CATGGYPPYEQYF.